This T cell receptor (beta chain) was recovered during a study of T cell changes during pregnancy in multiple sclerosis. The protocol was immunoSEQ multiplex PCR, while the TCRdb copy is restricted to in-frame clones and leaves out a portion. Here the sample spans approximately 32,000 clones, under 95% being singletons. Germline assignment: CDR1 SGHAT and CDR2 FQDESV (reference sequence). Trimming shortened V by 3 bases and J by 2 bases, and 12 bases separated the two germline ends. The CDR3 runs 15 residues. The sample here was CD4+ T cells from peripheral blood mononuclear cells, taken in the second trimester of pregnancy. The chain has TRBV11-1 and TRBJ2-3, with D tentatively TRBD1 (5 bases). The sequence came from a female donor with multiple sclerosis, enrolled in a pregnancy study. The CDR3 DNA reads TGTGCCAGCAGCTTCCGACAGCCAAACACAGATACGCAGTATTTT. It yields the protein CASSFRQPNTDTQYF. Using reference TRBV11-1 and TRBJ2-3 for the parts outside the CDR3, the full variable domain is EAEVAQSPRYKITEKSQAVAFWCDPISGHATLYWYRQILGQGPELLVQFQDESVVDDSQLPKDRFSAERLKGVDSTLKIQPAELGDSAMYLCASSFRQPNTDTQYFGPGTRLTVL.